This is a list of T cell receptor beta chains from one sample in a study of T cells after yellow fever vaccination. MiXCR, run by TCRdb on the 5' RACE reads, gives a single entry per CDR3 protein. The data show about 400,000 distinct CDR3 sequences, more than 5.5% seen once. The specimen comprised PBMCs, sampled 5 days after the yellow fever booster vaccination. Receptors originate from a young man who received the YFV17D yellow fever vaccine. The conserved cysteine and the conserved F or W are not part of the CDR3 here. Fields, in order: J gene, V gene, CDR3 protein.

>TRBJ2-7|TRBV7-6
ASSPSLSYEQY
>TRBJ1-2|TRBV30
AWSWDRSNYGYT
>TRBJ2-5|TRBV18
ASSPPDKTEGTQY
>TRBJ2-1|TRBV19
ASSIEQRFTSNEQF
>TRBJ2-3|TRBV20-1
SASPPSGRGADTQY
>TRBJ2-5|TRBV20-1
SASTPPQGLTQY
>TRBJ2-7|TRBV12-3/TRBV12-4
ASSPGDISSYEQY
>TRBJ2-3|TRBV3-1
ASSPGNTDTQY
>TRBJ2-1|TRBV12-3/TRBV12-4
ASSHRLAGVAPRQF
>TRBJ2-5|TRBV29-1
SVARDAETQY
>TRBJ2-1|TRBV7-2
ASSSLGPYNEQF
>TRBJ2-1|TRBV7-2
ASSLGPPNEQF
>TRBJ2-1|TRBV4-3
ASSREFTGARLEQF